Listed below are T cell receptor beta chains from one sample, sequenced in a study of beta chain features in type 1 diabetes. Libraries were prepared by immunoSEQ multiplex PCR; TCRdb keeps only in-frame clonotypes and omits some of them. The data contain roughly 260,000 clones, 20% of them singletons. The sequencing sample was made of naive CD4+ T cells from blood. Receptors originate from a woman between 40 and 55 years old with type 1 diabetes. Each CDR3 is given with its conserved first and last residue. The order of the fields is CDR3 length, V gene, J gene, D gene, clone size, CDR3 protein, CDR3 DNA. D genes are given only for firm matches. Size is omitted from some rows. Given values are once, few, many or a class for expanded clones.

>14|TRBV7-2|TRBJ2-5|.|.
CASSLDGREETQYF
TGTGCCAGCAGCTTAGACGGCAGGGAAGAGACCCAGTACTTC
>13|TRBV28|TRBJ1-2|TRBD1|.
CASRADRVGGYTF
TGTGCCAGCAGAGCCGACAGGGTGGGTGGCTACACCTTC
>15|TRBV4-2|TRBJ2-4|.|.
CASSRDTGTENIQYF
TGTGCCAGCAGCCGCGACACTGGGACTGAAAACATTCAGTACTTC
>14|TRBV7-9|TRBJ1-5|TRBD1|.
CASSSQTGDQPQHF
TGTGCCAGCAGCAGCCAGACAGGGGACCAGCCCCAGCATTTT
>11|TRBV20-1|TRBJ2-3|.|.
CSAADRQVQYF
TGCAGTGCTGCCGACAGGCAAGTTCAGTATTTT
>12|TRBV5-6|TRBJ1-5|.|.
CASSLLNQPQHF
TGTGCCAGCAGCTTGTTAAATCAGCCCCAGCATTTT
>14|TRBV5-1|TRBJ1-2|TRBD1|.
CASSYLTGASGYTF
TGCGCCAGCAGCTACTTAACAGGGGCCTCCGGCTACACCTTC
>13|TRBV29-1|TRBJ2-7|.|.
CSVRFQGGYEQYF
TGCAGCGTTCGATTCCAAGGGGGTTACGAGCAGTACTTC
>11|TRBV20-1|TRBJ2-3|.|few
CSASRRDTQYF
TGCAGTGCTTCCCGGCGGGATACGCAGTATTTT
>15|TRBV7-9|TRBJ1-1|.|.
CASSLGAGATTEAFF
TGTGCCAGCAGCTTAGGGGCAGGGGCGACCACTGAAGCTTTCTTT
>11|TRBV30|TRBJ1-4|.|.
CAWKGDEKLFF
TGTGCCTGGAAGGGGGATGAAAAACTGTTTTTT
>10|TRBV2|TRBJ1-1|.|few
CASSARRAFF
TGTGCCAGCAGCGCCAGGAGGGCTTTCTTT
>12|TRBV4-3|TRBJ1-2|.|once
CASSQDSYGYTF
TGCGCCAGCAGCCAAGACAGTTATGGCTACACCTTC
>14|TRBV30|TRBJ2-5|.|.
CAWTRTNQDGTQYF
TGTGCCTGGACCCGGACAAACCAAGACGGGACCCAGTACTTC
>13|TRBV5-1|TRBJ2-7|.|few
CASSLEGGYEQYF
TGCGCCAGCAGCTTGGAGGGCGGGTACGAGCAGTACTTC
>18|TRBV9|TRBJ1-2|.|.
CASSVDLRAGTANYGYTF
TGTGCCAGCAGCGTAGATTTGCGGGCTGGCACAGCCAACTATGGCTACACCTTC
>14|TRBV29-1|TRBJ2-3|.|few
CSVEQGGETDTQYF
TGCAGCGTTGAACAGGGCGGGGAAACAGATACGCAGTATTTT
>14|TRBV27|TRBJ2-5|TRBD1|.
CASSDRGRFGTQYF
TGTGCCAGCAGTGACAGGGGGCGATTCGGGACCCAGTACTTC
>14|TRBV7-2|TRBJ2-5|TRBD1|.
CASNNQGAGETQYF
TGTGCCAGCAACAACCAGGGGGCAGGGGAGACCCAGTACTTC
>14|TRBV29-1|TRBJ2-2|.|.
CSVSRFANTGELFF
TGCAGCGTTTCCAGGTTCGCGAACACCGGGGAGCTGTTTTTT
>11|TRBV5-1|TRBJ1-1|TRBD1|.
CASSSTGGAFF
TGCGCCAGCAGCTCGACAGGGGGAGCTTTCTTT
>17|TRBV5-1|TRBJ1-3|.|.
CASSTGPRDVSGNTIYF
TGCGCCAGCAGCACCGGACCGCGGGACGTCTCTGGAAACACCATATATTTT
>15|TRBV5-4|TRBJ1-3|TRBD1|.
CASSSGGQPGNTIYF
TGTGCCAGCAGCTCCGGGGGACAGCCTGGAAACACCATATATTTT
>16|TRBV4-2|TRBJ2-3|TRBD1|.
CASSQDLGRDRGTQYF
TGTGCCAGCAGCCAAGATCTAGGCCGGGACAGGGGTACGCAGTATTTT
>13|TRBV5-1|TRBJ1-1|TRBD1|few
CASSLPGGTEAFF
TGCGCCAGCAGCTTACCAGGGGGCACTGAAGCTTTCTTT
>13|TRBV30|TRBJ2-4|.|few
CAQRVGQRGIQYF
TGTGCCCAACGAGTAGGCCAAAGAGGCATTCAGTACTTC
>15|TRBV4-3|TRBJ2-7|.|.
CASSQTGTLSNEQYF
TGCGCCAGCAGCCAGACCGGGACACTTAGCAACGAGCAGTACTTC
>14|TRBV19|TRBJ2-5|TRBD1|few
CASSIRHRGETQYF
TGTGCCAGTAGTATAAGGCACAGGGGGGAGACCCAGTACTTC
>15|TRBV19|TRBJ2-7|TRBD1|.
CASSVGQGFTYEQYF
TGTGCCAGTAGTGTCGGACAGGGCTTCACCTACGAGCAGTACTTC
>14|TRBV25-1|TRBJ1-4|.|.
CASSVGGGREKLFF
TGTGCCAGCAGTGTAGGAGGAGGGCGTGAAAAACTGTTTTTT
>15|TRBV7-9|TRBJ1-1|TRBD1|.
CASSERQGAATEAFF
TGTGCCAGCAGCGAAAGACAGGGAGCGGCCACTGAAGCTTTCTTT
>13|TRBV2|TRBJ1-2|.|few
CASSEAGDSGYTF
TGTGCCAGCAGTGAAGCAGGGGACTCTGGCTACACCTTC
>14|TRBV6-5|TRBJ1-1|TRBD1|.
CASRSTGMNTEAFF
TGTGCCAGCAGGTCGACAGGGATGAACACTGAAGCTTTCTTT
>13|TRBV28|TRBJ1-1|.|.
CASSLYARAEAFF
TGTGCCAGCAGTTTATACGCGCGCGCTGAAGCTTTCTTT
>16|TRBV5-4|TRBJ1-2|TRBD1|.
CASSPGGQGASGGYTF
TGTGCCAGCAGCCCTGGGGGACAGGGGGCGTCAGGTGGCTACACCTTC
>16|TRBV15|TRBJ2-3|TRBD1|.
CATSRGAGTGADTQYF
TGTGCCACCAGCAGAGGGGCCGGGACAGGGGCAGATACGCAGTATTTT
>12|TRBV29-1|TRBJ1-2|TRBD1|few
CSVGDRNYGYTF
TGCAGCGTTGGGGACAGGAACTATGGCTACACCTTC